This T cell receptor beta chain was identified in a study of cytomegalovirus exposure and HLA in healthy donors. PCR was performed using 60 Vbeta and 13 Jbeta primers. Here immunoSEQ multiplex PCR was the method, and the copy in TCRdb shows in-frame clones only, minus some. The sample lists 100,000 to 150,000 clones, 70% to 85% occurring once. This CDR3 is 14 amino acids long. V was cut by 0 bases and J by 3 bases, with 8 bases left in between. CDR1 is LNHNV and CDR2 is YYDKDF in the germline V gene (reference sequence). The TCR originated in a female donor in good health and CMV-seronegative. Material: PBMCs. J is TRBJ1-2 and V is TRBV15; tentatively, D is TRBD1 (5 bases). In DNA, the CDR3 is TGTGCCACCAGCAGAGAGCAGGGTGACTATGGCTACACCTTC. Residues: CATSREQGDYGYTF.